The 10 T cell receptor beta chains listed next were all sequenced from one sample in a study of cytomegalovirus exposure and HLA in healthy donors. PCR was performed using 60 Vbeta and 13 Jbeta primers. Here immunoSEQ multiplex PCR was the method, and the copy in TCRdb shows in-frame clones only, minus some. This sample has a few hundred thousand clones, with about 80% found just once. The sequencing sample was made of PBMCs. The receptors shown here come from a girl under 10 years old in good health and CMV-seronegative.

The rearrangement uses TRBV7-9 and TRBJ1-5; TRBD1 might be the D (6 bases). Germline V gene lookup returns CDR1 SEHNR and CDR2 FQNEAQ (reference sequence). The germline V and J ends were trimmed by 2 bases and 4 bases, with 12 bases remaining between them. This CDR3 is built from 15 residues. CDR3 in amino acids: CASSLLGGPNQPQHF. The CDR3 DNA sequence: TGTGCCAGCAGCTTACTGGGGGGGCCGAATCAGCCCCAGCATTTT. Filled out from reference TRBV7-9 and TRBJ1-5, the complete variable domain reads DTGVSQNPRHKITKRGQNVTFRCDPISEHNRLYWYRQTLGQGPEFLTYFQNEAQLEKSRLLSDRFSAERPKGSFSTLEIQRTEQGDSAMYLCASSLLGGPNQPQHFGDGTRLSIL.

The chain employs TRBV7-2 and TRBJ2-7; TRBD1 is a possible D gene (5 bases). The V gene's germline CDR1 is SGHTA and CDR2 FQGNSA. Trimming took 3 bases from V and 2 from J, leaving 8 bases between them. CDR3 length: 13 amino acids. The CDR3 protein is CASSFDSPYEQYF. CDR3 nucleotide sequence: TGTGCCAGCAGCTTTGACAGCCCCTACGAGCAGTACTTC.

The V and J genes are TRBV6-5 and TRBJ1-1; a weak D match, TRBD1 (6 bases). Trimming stripped 0 bases from V and 4 bases from J, with 12 bases between. In germline, CDR1 is MNHEY, CDR2 SVGAGI. The CDR3 runs to 15 residues. In DNA form, the CDR3 reads TGTGCCAGCAGTTACTCGAGGGGCAGGGGCACTGAAGCTTTCTTT. Encoded protein: CASSYSRGRGTEAFF.

A single count supports this clone. V is TRBV5-1 and J is TRBJ2-7, with 7 bases fitting TRBD2. The CDR3 spans 14 residues. With 3 bases clipped from V and 2 bases from J, the junction kept 5 bases outside the gene matches. Germline CDR1 reads SGHRS; CDR2 reads YFSETQ. This CDR3 is CASSSGGSTYEQYF. The CDR3 DNA reads as TGCGCCAGCAGCTCCGGGGGGTCTACCTACGAGCAGTACTTC.

The chain recombines TRBV28 with TRBJ2-3; D is perhaps TRBD1 (6 bases). V lost 10 bases, J lost 4 bases, and 21 bases lay in between. There are 15 residues in the CDR3. Germline-derived CDR1 and CDR2 are MDHEN and SYDVKM. The CDR3 loop is CATRSSDSSPDTQYF. CDR3 sequence (DNA): TGTGCCACGCGGAGTTCGGACAGTTCCCCAGATACGCAGTATTTT.

V and J are TRBV7-9 and TRBJ2-7; TRBD2 agrees at 8 bases. Germline CDR1 reads SEHNR; CDR2 reads FQNEAQ (reference sequence). With V trimmed by 1 base and J by 1 base, 3 bases remained unmatched. This CDR3 comprises 15 residues. CDR3 in amino acids: CASSLVGLASYEQYF. DNA of the CDR3: TGTGCCAGCAGCTTAGTTGGACTAGCATCCTACGAGCAGTACTTC.

This clone was picked up a small number of times. The chain is built from TRBV19 and TRBJ1-5; 9 positions agree with TRBD1. V shed 4 bases and J 6 bases; nucleotides not matched to a gene: 7. The CDR3 is made up of 15 amino acids. From germline, CDR1 is LNHDA and CDR2 SQIVND (reference sequence). The CDR3 sequence: CASSTDRGKGQPQHF. The CDR3 DNA sequence: TGTGCCAGTAGTACTGACAGGGGGAAGGGTCAGCCCCAGCATTTT.

V is TRBV27 and J is TRBJ1-5, with D possibly TRBD1 on 6 matching bases. CDR3 length: 16 amino acids. Germline CDR1 is MNHEY and CDR2 is SMNVEV (reference sequence). V shed 7 bases and J shed 5 bases, with 21 bases lying between them. The CDR3 DNA sequence: TGTGCCAGCACCTCCCTCTCAGGGGCAGGTTATCAGCCCCAGCATTTT. Translated: CASTSLSGAGYQPQHF.

The chain has TRBV7-3 and TRBJ2-1; D perhaps matches TRBD1 (6 bases). The CDR3 has 12 residues. Trimming cost V 4 bases and J 9 bases, with 10 bases left between them. CDR1 and CDR2 (germline): SGHTA, FQGTGA. The DNA for the CDR3 is TGTGCCAGCAGCTCGATACAGGGTGAGCAGTTCTTC. Amino acid sequence: CASSSIQGEQFF.

This clone showed up just once. This rearrangement joins TRBV5-1 to TRBJ2-7, with 9 bases lining up with TRBD1. The V and J ends lost 4 bases and 4 bases, in that order; junction bases with no gene match: 9. The germline CDR1 and CDR2 sequences are SGHRS and YFSETQ. This CDR3 spans 15 amino acids. CDR3 sequence: CASSVSQGAGYEQYF. In nucleotides, the CDR3 is TGCGCCAGCAGCGTCTCACAGGGGGCAGGGTACGAGCAGTACTTC.